The 21 T cell receptor beta chains below come from one sample, sequenced in a study of shared clonotypes between healthy human individuals. Naive CD8 cells were CD45RO-negative, positively selected for CCR7, excluding terminally differentiated effector memory CD45RA+ cells. Libraries were prepared by immunoSEQ multiplex PCR; TCRdb keeps only in-frame clonotypes and omits some of them. The table records approximately 2,200,000 clones, about 92% of them present only once. Material: naive CD8+ T cells from PBMCs. The receptors stem from a man aged 18 to 30 in good health. Some clones in this sample may be carry-over from other donors' samples.

This clone showed up just a few times. The V and J genes are TRBV7-3 and TRBJ2-1, with no clear D. The germline V and J ends were trimmed by 0 bases and 0 bases, with 12 bases remaining between them. Germline lookup yields CDR1 SGHTA and CDR2 FQGTGA. The CDR3 covers 17 residues. The CDR3 spells CASSLTRAASSYNEQFF. For the CDR3, the DNA is TGTGCCAGCAGCTTAACCCGGGCCGCCAGCTCCTACAATGAGCAGTTCTTC.

This chain connects TRBV7-9 to TRBJ1-1, with no clear D. CDR1 and CDR2 (germline): SEHNR, FQNEAQ (reference sequence). This CDR3 has 14 amino acids. Deletions cut 6 bases from V and 3 bases from J, with 14 bases between. The CDR3 is CASSPVVGDTEAFF. The CDR3 coding sequence is TGTGCCAGCAGTCCTGTAGTTGGGGACACTGAAGCTTTCTTT.

J is TRBJ2-1 and V is TRBV7-6, with TRBD2 matching over 16 bases. CDR1 is SGHVS and CDR2 is FNYEAQ in the germline V gene. The CDR3 is made up of 16 amino acids. The V and J ends lost 4 bases and 8 bases, in that order; junction bases with no gene match: 5. The CDR3 nucleotides read TGTGCCAGCAGCTCGGGACTAGCGGGAGGGCCGGATGAGCAGTTCTTC. Amino acid sequence: CASSSGLAGGPDEQFF.

This clone has a handful of counts. This chain connects TRBV5-1 to TRBJ1-1; TRBD1 matches 7 bases. There are 16 residues in the CDR3. Unmatched junction bases numbered 6, after V lost 0 bases and J lost 1 base. From germline, CDR1 is SGHRS and CDR2 YFSETQ. The CDR3 here is CASSLASRTGNTEAFF. CDR3 nucleotides: TGCGCCAGCAGCTTGGCCTCGAGGACAGGGAACACTGAAGCTTTCTTT.

CDR3 protein: CASSALAGKEQFF. CDR3 coding DNA: TGTGCCAGTAGTGCTCTCGCGGGGAAAGAGCAGTTCTTC. The rearrangement joins TRBV19 to TRBJ2-1; TRBD2 might be the D (6 bases). The V and J ends lost 5 bases and 10 bases respectively, with 15 bases between them. Germline CDR1 and CDR2: LNHDA and SQIVND (reference sequence). This CDR3 spans 13 amino acids.

The J gene is TRBJ2-7, the V gene TRBV4-2; D call uncertain. Germline CDR1 LGHNA, CDR2 YNFKEQ. The V end lost 5 bases, the J end lost 6 bases, and 20 bases lay between the germline ends. The CDR3 is made up of 15 amino acids. In DNA form, the CDR3 reads TGTGCCAGCAGCACTACAACGAGCTTGTTCGTCGAGCAGTACTTC. Translated: CASSTTTSLFVEQYF.

This chain joins TRBV7-9 and TRBJ2-1, with D possibly TRBD2 on 5 matching bases. Trimming removed 5 bases from V and 5 bases from J, with 19 bases in between. Per germline, CDR1 SEHNR and CDR2 FQNEAQ (reference sequence). CDR3 length equals 16 residues. In DNA, the CDR3 is TGTGCCAGCAGCGCCCCTAGCAGTTCTCAAAACAATGAGCAGTTCTTC. It specifies CASSAPSSSQNNEQFF.

J is TRBJ2-4 and V is TRBV29-1; D is undetermined. This CDR3 is 11 amino acids long. The germline V gene encodes CDR1 SQVTM and CDR2 ANQGSEA. V was clipped by 5 bases and J by 6 bases, with 8 bases between them. DNA for the CDR3: TGCAGCGTTCGTGCAGGAAACATTCAGTACTTC. Encoded protein: CSVRAGNIQYF.

This clone appeared once. The rearrangement uses TRBV29-1 and TRBJ2-1, with D perhaps TRBD1 or TRBD2 (6 bases each). This CDR3 comprises 14 residues. The germline V gene has CDR1 SQVTM and CDR2 ANQGSEA. The V end lost 5 bases, the J end lost 7 bases, and 18 bases lay between the germline ends. The DNA for the CDR3 is TGCAGCGTTCGGGGGCAGGAGTTGGGAAATGAGCAGTTCTTC. Translation gives CSVRGQELGNEQFF.

The rearrangement links TRBV7-9 to TRBJ2-1; tentative D call: TRBD2 (5 bases). Germline V lookup: CDR1 SEHNR, CDR2 FQNEAQ (reference sequence). V lost 5 bases and J lost 9, with 17 bases in between. CDR3 size: 14 residues. CDR3 sequence (DNA): TGTGCCAGCAGCCCGGTTGGCGGAGGAGGTGAGCAGTTCTTC. This codes for CASSPVGGGGEQFF.

With respect to this clone: The germline gene is not matched at one end of the junction; a read error may be the cause. V is TRBV27 and J is TRBJ1-1; 8 bases agree with TRBD1. The CDR3 sequence is 15 residues long. Germline V gene data show CDR1 as MNHEY and CDR2 as SMNVEV (reference sequence). CDR3 in DNA: TGTGCCAGCAGTTTATCCCGGACAGGGAACCCTGAAGCTTTCTTT. Protein sequence: CASSLSRTGNPEAFF.

The rearrangement uses TRBV23-1 and TRBJ2-5; possible D gene TRBD1, 5 bases. TRBV23-1 is flagged as an ORF with uncertain function. The length of the CDR3 is 15 residues. The V and J ends lost 0 bases and 0 bases respectively, with 8 bases between them. CDR3 in DNA: TGCGCCAGCAGTCAATCGTGGACACACCAAGAGACCCAGTACTTC. This translates into CASSQSWTHQETQYF.

The gene calls are TRBV18 and TRBJ2-2, with D uncertain. Trimming cost V 4 bases and J 3 bases, with 12 bases left between them. The CDR3 extends over 15 amino acids. Germline-derived CDR1 and CDR2 are KGHSH and LQKENI. The CDR3 DNA is TGTGCCAGCTCACGGGCCTCCTGGGACACCGGGGAGCTGTTTTTT. It yields the protein CASSRASWDTGELFF.

The genes are TRBV7-3 and TRBJ2-7; D may be TRBD1 (5 bases). Germline CDR1 SGHTA, CDR2 FQGTGA. This CDR3 is built from 14 residues. V lost 0 bases to trimming and J lost 5 bases, with 11 bases between them. CDR3 region: CASSLTGAANEQYF. For the CDR3, the DNA is TGTGCCAGCAGCTTAACAGGGGCCGCCAACGAGCAGTACTTC. Full variable domain (remainder filled in from reference TRBV7-3 and TRBJ2-7): GAGVSQTPSNKVTEKGKYVELRCDPISGHTALYWYRQSLGQGPEFLIYFQGTGAADDSGLPNDRFFAVRPEGSVSTLKIQRTERGDSAVYLCASSLTGAANEQYFGPGTRLTVT.

This chain uses TRBV30 with TRBJ2-5; D is uncertain. Trimming took 6 bases from V and 5 from J, leaving 10 bases between them. The germline gives CDR1 GTSNPN, CDR2 SVGIG (reference sequence). The CDR3 has 11 residues. CDR3 nucleotides: TGTGCCTGTCCACACGGGGAGACCCAGTACTTC. Its translation is CACPHGETQYF.

The chain is built from TRBV7-2 and TRBJ2-1; D may match TRBD1 or TRBD2 (5 bases each). The CDR3 is made up of 15 amino acids. V lost 4 bases, J lost 4 bases, and 14 bases lay in between. The V gene's germline CDR1 is SGHTA and CDR2 FQGNSA. The CDR3 DNA reads TGTGCCAGCAGCTCCAATGGGGGAGCTTACAATGAGCAGTTCTTC. As protein: CASSSNGGAYNEQFF.

V usage is TRBV6-5 and J usage is TRBJ1-1, with no clear D. V was cut by 6 bases and J by 1 base, with 12 bases left in between. In germline, CDR1 is MNHEY, CDR2 SVGAGI. CDR3 length: 14 amino acids. CDR3 region: CASSLLQSNTEAFF. As DNA, the CDR3 is TGTGCCAGCAGCCTCCTCCAATCGAACACTGAAGCTTTCTTT.

V and J are TRBV5-6 and TRBJ1-1; 8 bases agree with TRBD1. This CDR3 is built from 13 residues. CDR1 is SGHDT and CDR2 is YYEEEE in the germline V gene. The V and J ends lost 4 bases and 7 bases, in that order; junction bases with no gene match: 6. This CDR3 reads CASSIGQGGEAFF. The CDR3 DNA reads TGTGCCAGCAGCATCGGACAGGGCGGTGAAGCTTTCTTT.

This chain connects TRBV19 to TRBJ1-2; D ambiguous. V was shortened by 4 bases and J by 3 bases, with 15 bases between the two germline ends. The CDR3 is 15 amino acids. Germline V gene lookup returns CDR1 LNHDA and CDR2 SQIVND (reference sequence). CDR3 sequence: CASSTPTGSYYGYTF. The CDR3 DNA reads as TGTGCCAGTAGTACTCCGACCGGTTCTTACTATGGCTACACCTTC.

Points on this clone: This sample includes further DNA sequences coding for the same CDR3. The chain has TRBV7-9 and TRBJ2-1; the D is unclear. Germline-derived CDR1 and CDR2 are SEHNR and FQNEAQ (reference sequence). V gave up 1 base and J gave up 2 bases, with 9 bases separating them. There are 15 residues in the CDR3. The DNA of the CDR3 is TGTGCCAGCAGCTTAGGTGGCAGTCCCTACAATGAGCAGTTCTTC. It specifies CASSLGGSPYNEQFF.

The CDR3 protein is CASSANRKFNNEQFF. For the CDR3, the DNA is TGTGCCAGCAGCGCTAACAGGAAGTTCAACAATGAGCAGTTCTTC. The rearrangement links TRBV11-2 to TRBJ2-1; a possible D gene is TRBD1 (5 bases). CDR1 is SGHAT, CDR2 FQNNGV, per germline. The CDR3 is 15 residues long. Trimming cost V 5 bases and J 5 bases, with 16 bases left between them.